These T cell receptor beta chains were read from a single sample in a study of T cells after yellow fever vaccination. TCRdb analysed the 5' RACE reads with MiXCR anew, one entry per CDR3 protein. The repertoire holds a few hundred thousand distinct CDR3 sequences, 8.1% seen once, with around 17% in the top ten. Sequenced here: PBMCs, sampled more than 35 days after the first yellow fever vaccination. The receptors come from a man younger than 35 who received the YFV17D yellow fever vaccine. Each CDR3 is given with its conserved first and last residue. A D gene is named only where the DNA matches it firmly. Not all rows give a size; the values are once, few, many and, for expanded clones, a class.

cdr3_aa: CASSTLREDNEQFF; cdr3_nt: TGTGCCAGCAGCACCCTCCGGGAAGATAATGAGCAGTTCTTC; d_call: NA; clone_size: few; j_call: TRBJ2-1; v_call: TRBV7-9
cdr3_aa: CATSLETGTDFSTDTQYF; cdr3_nt: TGTGCCACCAGCTTGGAGACCGGGACAGACTTTAGCACAGATACGCAGTATTTT; d_call: TRBD1; clone_size: NA; j_call: TRBJ2-3; v_call: TRBV11-2
cdr3_aa: CASSPGTHTEAFF; cdr3_nt: TGTGCCAGCAGCCCTGGGACACACACTGAAGCTTTCTTT; d_call: NA; clone_size: few; j_call: TRBJ1-1; v_call: TRBV7-9
cdr3_aa: CATSDPGTSGHNEQFF; cdr3_nt: TGTGCCACCAGTGACCCGGGGACTAGCGGGCACAATGAGCAGTTCTTC; d_call: TRBD2; clone_size: few; j_call: TRBJ2-1; v_call: TRBV24-1
cdr3_aa: CASGKTGGAGYTF; cdr3_nt: TGTGCCAGCGGGAAGACAGGGGGCGCAGGCTACACCTTC; d_call: TRBD1; clone_size: NA; j_call: TRBJ1-2; v_call: TRBV11-2
cdr3_aa: CASSQTSGTDTLYF; cdr3_nt: TGCGCCAGCAGCCAGACTAGCGGGACAGATACGCTGTATTTT; d_call: TRBD2; clone_size: NA; j_call: TRBJ2-3; v_call: TRBV5-1
cdr3_aa: CASRPAGTGRGETQYF; cdr3_nt: TGTGCCAGCAGGCCAGCCGGGACAGGGCGGGGGGAGACCCAGTACTTC; d_call: TRBD1; clone_size: NA; j_call: TRBJ2-5; v_call: TRBV5-4
cdr3_aa: CASSSRPGAPAGDTQYF; cdr3_nt: TGTGCCAGCAGCTCTAGGCCTGGGGCCCCCGCGGGAGATACGCAGTATTTT; d_call: NA; clone_size: few; j_call: TRBJ2-3; v_call: TRBV7-2
cdr3_aa: CASTLQGTNTGELFF; cdr3_nt: TGCGCCAGCACCCTACAGGGAACGAACACCGGGGAGCTGTTTTTT; d_call: NA; clone_size: few; j_call: TRBJ2-2; v_call: TRBV5-1
cdr3_aa: CASRLDFSSYNEQFF; cdr3_nt: TGTGCCAGCAGGTTGGACTTCAGCTCCTACAATGAGCAGTTCTTC; d_call: NA; clone_size: NA; j_call: TRBJ2-1; v_call: TRBV5-4
cdr3_aa: CASSLGGAGDEQFF; cdr3_nt: TGCGCCAGCAGCTTGGGGGGGGCCGGCGATGAGCAGTTCTTC; d_call: NA; clone_size: few; j_call: TRBJ2-1; v_call: TRBV5-1
cdr3_aa: CAISEWGQGDNYGYTF; cdr3_nt: TGTGCCATCAGTGAGTGGGGACAAGGGGATAACTATGGCTACACCTTC; d_call: NA; clone_size: NA; j_call: TRBJ1-2; v_call: TRBV10-3
cdr3_aa: CASSQDGRPETQYF; cdr3_nt: TGTGCCAGCAGCCAAGATGGGCGTCCTGAGACCCAGTACTTC; d_call: NA; clone_size: many; j_call: TRBJ2-5; v_call: TRBV4-2
cdr3_aa: CASSQDNTRPKNIQYF; cdr3_nt: TGCGCCAGCAGCCAAGATAACACCCGCCCGAAAAACATTCAGTACTTC; d_call: NA; clone_size: NA; j_call: TRBJ2-4; v_call: TRBV4-3
cdr3_aa: CASSQGVVGSPPSPLHF; cdr3_nt: TGCGCCAGCAGCCAAGGAGTAGTTGGCAGTCCACCTTCACCCCTCCACTTT; d_call: NA; clone_size: NA; j_call: TRBJ1-6; v_call: TRBV4-3
cdr3_aa: CASSVVAGNTGELFF; cdr3_nt: TGCGCCAGCAGCGTAGTGGCAGGGAACACCGGGGAGCTGTTTTTT; d_call: NA; clone_size: many; j_call: TRBJ2-2; v_call: TRBV5-1
cdr3_aa: CASSSPRRWNEQFF; cdr3_nt: TGTGCCAGCAGTTCGCCCCGCCGGTGGAATGAGCAGTTCTTC; d_call: NA; clone_size: NA; j_call: TRBJ2-1; v_call: TRBV27
cdr3_aa: CASSQGNSGANVLTF; cdr3_nt: TGCGCCAGCAGCCAGGGGAACTCTGGGGCCAACGTCCTGACTTTC; d_call: NA; clone_size: NA; j_call: TRBJ2-6; v_call: TRBV4-3
cdr3_aa: CASSPAVVSSYNEQFF; cdr3_nt: TGCGCCAGCAGCCCCGCGGTGGTTTCCTCCTACAATGAGCAGTTCTTC; d_call: NA; clone_size: NA; j_call: TRBJ2-1; v_call: TRBV5-1
cdr3_aa: CASSLGSARTAEQYF; cdr3_nt: TGTGCCAGCAGCCTAGGATCGGCTCGGACCGCCGAGCAGTACTTC; d_call: NA; clone_size: NA; j_call: TRBJ2-7; v_call: TRBV7-2